The 28 T cell receptor beta chains presented below share a single source sample, sequenced in a study of T cell repertoires in cytomegalovirus infection. TCRdb re-analysed the reads in MiXCR, keeping a single row per CDR3 protein. The sample contains 480,000 or so distinct CDR3 sequences, about 11% of which appear only once. The sequenced sample consisted of PBMCs. These receptors were collected from a human donor in good health (CMV status not recorded). Some clones in this sample may be carry-over from other donors' samples.

Comments on this clonotype: An end of the junction differs from the germline gene, which may be a read error. The chain carries TRBV18 and TRBJ2-1; possible D gene TRBD2, 5 bases. The CDR3 covers 15 residues. Germline V gene sequence: CDR1 KGHSH, CDR2 LQKENI. This CDR3 reads CVSSQSVVANNEQFF. The CDR3 nucleotides read TGTGTCAGCTCTCAATCGGTCGTAGCGAACAATGAGCAGTTCTTC. Looking up the rest from reference TRBV18 and TRBJ2-1 gives the full variable domain: NAGVMQNPRHLVRRRGQEARLRCSPMKGHSHVYWYRQLPEEGLKFMVYLQKENIIDESGMPKERFSAEFPKEGPSILRIQQVVRGDSAAYFCVSSQSVVANNEQFFGPGTRLTVL.

There are a few counts of this clonotype. The rearrangement links TRBV28 to TRBJ2-7; D is possibly TRBD1 (5 bases). V was trimmed by 6 bases and J by 0 bases, leaving 12 bases between them. Germline V lookup: CDR1 MDHEN, CDR2 SYDVKM. The CDR3 sequence is 14 residues long. The CDR3 DNA is TGTGCCAGCAGACCGACAGCCCACTCCTACGAGCAGTACTTC. Translating gives CASRPTAHSYEQYF.

This clonotype came up many times. This chain joins TRBV20-1 and TRBJ2-5; 9 bases are a match to TRBD2. The germline V gene encodes CDR1 DFQATT and CDR2 SNEGSKA (reference sequence). This CDR3 has 17 residues. With V trimmed by 6 bases and J by 2 bases, 16 bases remained unmatched. The CDR3 region is CSADVLAGTDTQETQYF. CDR3 sequence (DNA): TGCAGTGCCGATGTCCTAGCGGGAACCGATACACAAGAGACCCAGTACTTC.

This chain joins TRBV3-1 and TRBJ1-6; D not certain. V lost 2 bases to trimming and J lost 11 bases, with 13 bases between them. The CDR3 is 14 amino acids. Looked up from germline, CDR1 is LGHDT and CDR2 is YNNKEL (reference sequence). In DNA form, the CDR3 reads TGTGCCAGCAGCCAACCGGGAAACCGCACACCCCTCCACTTT. It yields the protein CASSQPGNRTPLHF. Variable domain in full (rest from reference TRBV3-1 and TRBJ1-6): DTAVSQTPKYLVTQMGNDKSIKCEQNLGHDTMYWYKQDSKKFLKIMFSYNNKELIINETVPNRFSPKSPDKAHLNLHINSLELGDSAVYFCASSQPGNRTPLHFGNGTRLTVT.

Ten or more counts support this clonotype. The chain couples TRBV28 to TRBJ2-1, with D perhaps matching TRBD2 (5 bases). The CDR3 spans 17 residues. CDR1 and CDR2 (germline): MDHEN, SYDVKM. The V end was cut by 7 bases, the J end by 4 bases, with 23 bases between. CDR3: CASTSRTGVSLYNEQFF. CDR3 nucleotide sequence: TGTGCCAGCACCTCCAGAACCGGGGTGTCTCTATACAATGAGCAGTTCTTC.

In this sample, this clonotype turned up many times. The chain recombines TRBV2 with TRBJ2-7, with D possibly being TRBD1 (5 bases). The CDR3 contains 13 residues. The germline CDR1 and CDR2 sequences are SNHLY and FYNNEI. The V end was cut by 6 bases, the J end by 10 bases, with 19 bases between. Here the CDR3 reads CASRVHQGFEQYF. The CDR3 nucleotides are TGTGCCAGCAGAGTTCACCAGGGCTTCGAACAGTACTTC.

This clonotype occurred a few times. The chain couples TRBV5-6 to TRBJ2-7; D gene uncertain. Per germline, CDR1 SGHDT and CDR2 YYEEEE. CDR3 length: 15 residues. V dropped 2 bases and J dropped 4 bases, with 16 bases sitting between them. CDR3 sequence: CASSFLTSFSYEQYF. CDR3 DNA sequence: TGTGCCAGCAGCTTTCTTACTTCATTCTCGTACGAGCAGTACTTC.

The V and J genes are TRBV19 and TRBJ1-2; a possible D gene is TRBD1 (5 bases). The CDR3 spans 14 residues. Germline V gene data show CDR1 as LNHDA and CDR2 as SQIVND (reference sequence). V lost 5 bases to trimming and J lost 5 bases, with 15 bases between them. In DNA form, the CDR3 reads TGTGCCAGTAGTGTCCCGGGACGCTCGTATGGCTACACCTTC. Protein product: CASSVPGRSYGYTF.

This clonotype was counted ten times or more. This chain links TRBV7-6 with TRBJ2-3, with 10 positions matching TRBD2. This CDR3 contains 15 residues. Germline V gene data show CDR1 as SGHVS and CDR2 as FNYEAQ. V lost 3 bases, J lost 3 bases, and 3 bases stayed unmatched. CDR3 sequence (DNA): TGTGCCAGCAGCTTTACTAGCGGGAAAACAGATACGCAGTATTTT. Amino acids: CASSFTSGKTDTQYF. Using reference TRBV7-6 and TRBJ2-3 for the parts outside the CDR3, the full variable domain is GAGVSQSPRYKVTKRGQDVALRCDPISGHVSLYWYRQALGQGPEFLTYFNYEAQQDKSGLPNDRFSAERPEGSISTLTIQRTEQRDSAMYRCASSFTSGKTDTQYFGPGTRLTVL.

The gene calls are TRBV19 and TRBJ2-1, with 7 positions matching TRBD1. Germline loops: CDR1 LNHDA, CDR2 SQIVND (reference sequence). V trimming: 5 bases; J trimming: 5 bases; junction bases outside the gene matches: 6. This CDR3 is built from 14 residues. The CDR3 sequence is CASSYRQGNNEQFF. The CDR3, as DNA: TGTGCCAGTAGTTACCGACAGGGTAACAATGAGCAGTTCTTC.

This clonotype was counted ten times or more. The DNA of the CDR3 is TGTGCCATCAGTAAGGACGGGACGATCTACGAGCAGTACTTC. Its protein is CAISKDGTIYEQYF. The V call is TRBV10-3, the J call TRBJ2-7, with D perhaps matching TRBD1 or TRBD2 (5 bases each). V was trimmed by 5 bases and J by 3 bases, leaving 14 bases between them. From germline, CDR1 is ENHRY and CDR2 SYGVKD. The CDR3 loop spans 14 amino acids.

This clonotype has at least ten counts. The J gene is TRBJ1-5, the V gene TRBV7-9, with TRBD1 matching 8 bases. Germline loops: CDR1 SEHNR, CDR2 FQNEAQ (reference sequence). V shed 5 bases and J 3 bases; nucleotides not matched to a gene: 9. CDR3 size: 16 residues. The CDR3 coding sequence is TGTGCCAGCAGCGGCCCGGGACAGGAAACCAATCAGCCCCAGCATTTT. The encoded protein is CASSGPGQETNQPQHF. The full variable domain, in which reference TRBV7-9 and TRBJ1-5 provide the parts outside the CDR3, is DTGVSQNPRHKITKRGQNVTFRCDPISEHNRLYWYRQTLGQGPEFLTYFQNEAQLEKSRLLSDRFSAERPKGSFSTLEIQRTEQGDSAMYLCASSGPGQETNQPQHFGDGTRLSIL.

This clonotype was seen only a few times. This sequence joins TRBV6-5 and TRBJ1-1; TRBD1 matches at 7 bases. CDR3 length: 14 residues. Germline-derived CDR1 and CDR2 are MNHEY and SVGAGI. V gave up 5 bases and J gave up 1 base; unmatched junction bases: 4. The CDR3 region has the DNA TGTGCCAGCAGTACCGGGACAGAGAACACTGAAGCTTTCTTT. Protein: CASSTGTENTEAFF.

On this clonotype: This could be a read error, since a much larger clone is one nucleotide away. The chain couples TRBV28 to TRBJ1-4; D possibly corresponds to TRBD1 (6 bases). In germline, CDR1 is MDHEN, CDR2 SYDVKM. This CDR3 is built from 16 residues. Trimming cost V 5 bases and J 10 bases, with 23 bases left between them. This CDR3 reads CASSPTTGRIWGKLFF. CDR3 DNA sequence: TGTGCCAGCAGTCCAACAACAGGGAGAATATGGGGAAAACTGTTTTTT.

This clonotype was counted many times. J is TRBJ1-5 and V is TRBV19; TRBD1 is a possible D gene (6 bases). The CDR3 loop spans 18 amino acids. V lost 3 bases to trimming and J lost 11 bases, with 29 bases between them. Per the germline V gene, CDR1 is LNHDA and CDR2 is SQIVND (reference sequence). CDR3 sequence reads: CASSMKGESQGGHRAQHF. The CDR3 DNA is TGTGCCAGTAGTATGAAGGGTGAATCACAGGGAGGCCATAGGGCCCAGCATTTT.

This clonotype was seen many times. The V and J genes are TRBV7-8 and TRBJ2-5; a possible D gene is TRBD1 (5 bases). Germline assignment: CDR1 SGHVS and CDR2 FQNEAQ. The CDR3 consists of 15 residues. V gave up 3 bases and J gave up 3 bases, with 14 bases separating them. Written as DNA, the CDR3 is TGTGCCAGCAGCTTCAAAAGACAGACAAAAGAGACCCAGTACTTC. Protein product: CASSFKRQTKETQYF.

J is TRBJ1-4 and V is TRBV25-1, with no clear D. Trimming took off 6 bases at V and 2 bases at J, with 13 bases between the two ends. The CDR3 length is 15 residues. Germline V gene sequence: CDR1 MGHDK, CDR2 SYGVNS. In DNA form, the CDR3 reads TGTGCCAGCAGCCCCACCCGAGGGACTAATGAAAAACTGTTTTTT. It is translated as CASSPTRGTNEKLFF.

The table lists this clonotype with many counts. The rearrangement links TRBV9 to TRBJ1-2; 7 bases are shared with TRBD1. Germline V gene data show CDR1 as SGDLS and CDR2 as YYNGEE. V trimming: 4 bases; J trimming: 9 bases; junction bases outside the gene matches: 15. This CDR3 has 15 residues. The CDR3 sequence is CASSKTGQPNRSYTF. The CDR3 region has the DNA TGTGCCAGCAGCAAGACGGGACAGCCTAATCGGAGCTACACCTTC. Filled out from reference TRBV9 and TRBJ1-2, the complete variable domain reads DSGVTQTPKHLITATGQRVTLRCSPRSGDLSVYWYQQSLDQGLQFLIQYYNGEERAKGNILERFSAQQFPDLHSELNLSSLELGDSALYFCASSKTGQPNRSYTFGSGTRLTVV.

This clonotype was counted ten times or more. The genes are TRBV5-4 and TRBJ1-2, with 8 positions matching TRBD1. V gave up 5 bases and J gave up 0 bases; unmatched junction bases: 6. CDR3 length: 15 amino acids. CDR1 SGHNT and CDR2 YYREEE come from the germline V gene (reference sequence). This CDR3 is CASSKGQGTNYGYTF. The CDR3, as DNA: TGTGCCAGCAGTAAAGGACAGGGTACTAACTATGGCTACACCTTC.

Details on this clonotype: This may arise from a read error, as a much more abundant clone is one base away. V gene TRBV2 combines with J gene TRBJ1-1, with 9 bases that match TRBD1. This CDR3 has 17 amino acids. V shed 0 bases, J shed 6 bases, and the junction held 11 bases outside the gene matches. Germline V gives CDR1 SNHLY, CDR2 FYNNEI. The CDR3 DNA reads as TGTGCCAGCAGTGAAGCGCCGGGGGACAGGGTCGATCCTGAAGCTTTCTTT. It is translated as CASSEAPGDRVDPEAFF.

In its sample, this clonotype was seen many times. The chain recombines TRBV3-1 with TRBJ1-3; a weak D match, TRBD1 (6 bases). The germline V gene encodes CDR1 LGHDT and CDR2 YNNKEL (reference sequence). V lost 2 bases and J 6 bases, leaving 11 bases between the germline ends. This CDR3 region has 14 residues. CDR3 protein: CASSQRGAENTIYF. CDR3 nucleotides: TGTGCCAGCAGCCAAAGGGGGGCGGAAAACACCATATATTTT.

This clonotype was observed a few times. The V gene is TRBV7-9, the J gene TRBJ2-3; D perhaps matches TRBD1 (6 bases). Looked up from germline, CDR1 is SEHNR and CDR2 is FQNEAQ (reference sequence). V gave up 4 bases and J gave up 4 bases, with 12 bases separating them. CDR3 length equals 14 residues. The chain's CDR3 is CASSSSGEPDTQYF. DNA for the CDR3: TGTGCCAGCAGCTCGTCAGGGGAGCCAGATACGCAGTATTTT.

This chain connects TRBV11-2 to TRBJ2-2; a weak D match, TRBD1 (6 bases). Trimming removed 6 bases from V and 2 bases from J, with 13 bases in between. In germline, CDR1 is SGHAT, CDR2 FQNNGV. The CDR3 sequence is 15 residues long. The CDR3 is CASRRPGQNTGELFF. The DNA of the CDR3 is TGTGCCAGCAGGCGTCCGGGACAAAACACCGGGGAGCTGTTTTTT.

This clonotype was counted only a few times. DNA of the CDR3: TGTGCCAGCAAGACAGGGGCCAGCACAGATACGCAGTATTTT. This sequence encodes CASKTGASTDTQYF. J is TRBJ2-3 and V is TRBV25-1; TRBD1 agrees at 8 bases. The length of the CDR3 is 14 residues. In germline, CDR1 is MGHDK, CDR2 SYGVNS. Trimming took 7 bases from V and 0 from J; bases not matched to a gene: 3.

In its sample, this clonotype was seen a few times. The chain recombines TRBV7-3 with TRBJ1-6, with no clear D. Germline V gene lookup returns CDR1 SGHTA and CDR2 FQGTGA. The CDR3 runs 15 residues. Trimming stripped 1 base from V and 7 bases from J, with 11 bases between. CDR3 coding DNA: TGTGCCAGCAGCTTAAACACGGGAAGAAATTCACCCCTCCACTTT. It encodes CASSLNTGRNSPLHF.

The sample holds many counts of this clonotype. V and J are TRBV11-1 and TRBJ2-7; D is possibly TRBD1 (5 bases). Germline CDR1 reads SGHAT; CDR2 reads FQDESV (reference sequence). This CDR3 spans 16 amino acids. Trimming removed 0 bases from V and 7 bases from J, with 19 bases in between. The CDR3 DNA reads TGTGCCAGCAGCTTAGCCTCGAACTTAGGGAAGGGGGAGCAGTACTTC. Its protein is CASSLASNLGKGEQYF.

This clonotype was counted many times. V and J are TRBV5-1 and TRBJ2-1, with TRBD2 as a possible D gene (6 bases). Trimming stripped 5 bases from V and 2 bases from J, with 14 bases between. The CDR3 has 15 residues. Germline CDR1 SGHRS, CDR2 YFSETQ. CDR3: CASSSGTPPYNEQFF. Here the CDR3 DNA reads TGCGCCAGCAGTTCCGGGACTCCCCCCTACAATGAGCAGTTCTTC.

The genes are TRBV6-1 and TRBJ1-4, with D possibly TRBD1 on 6 matching bases. Germline CDR1 and CDR2: MNHNS and SASEGT. Deletions cut 7 bases from V and 8 bases from J, with 23 bases between. CDR3 length: 16 residues. CDR3 sequence (DNA): TGTGCCAGCACCCCTCCAGGAGGGGGTCTAGGGGAAAAACTGTTTTTT. This translates into CASTPPGGGLGEKLFF.